A single sample is the source of the 6 T cell receptor beta chains below, sequenced in a study of blood T cell repertoires in COVID-19. Here immunoSEQ multiplex PCR was the method, and the copy in TCRdb shows in-frame clones only, minus some. The table lists about 36,000 clones, 90% of them singletons. Sample: peripheral blood. The receptors here all came from a human donor in a cohort sampled during active COVID-19.

The chain combines TRBV4-1 with TRBJ2-1; D possibly corresponds to TRBD2 (6 bases). This CDR3 is built from 13 residues. The germline V gene has CDR1 MGHRA and CDR2 YSYEKL. Trimming removed 3 bases at V and 3 bases at J, with 6 bases between. As DNA, the CDR3 is TGCGCCAGCAGCCATAGCGGCTACAATGAGCAGTTCTTC. This gives the protein CASSHSGYNEQFF.

The rearrangement uses TRBV7-8 and TRBJ2-7; the D gene is possibly TRBD1 (5 bases). CDR1 SGHVS and CDR2 FQNEAQ come from the germline V gene. The CDR3 has 16 residues. V lost 1 base and J lost 5, with 18 bases in between. The DNA for the CDR3 is TGTGCCAGCAGCTTAGTCGTTCGCCAGGGTTATGACGAGCAGTACTTC. It encodes CASSLVVRQGYDEQYF.

This rearrangement joins TRBV5-1 to TRBJ2-2; D is possibly TRBD1 (5 bases). The CDR3 contains 16 residues. CDR1 SGHRS and CDR2 YFSETQ come from the germline V gene. V was pared by 4 bases and J by 8 bases, with 21 bases between. CDR3 DNA: TGCGCCAGCAGCCCCGGACACGATGGGCTTCCGGGGGAGCTGTTTTTT. Its translation is CASSPGHDGLPGELFF.

The rearrangement uses TRBV29-1 and TRBJ1-1; D unclear. The CDR3 is 12 amino acids. CDR1 SQVTM and CDR2 ANQGSEA come from the germline V gene. V was trimmed by 7 bases and J by 5 bases, leaving 14 bases between them. CDR3 sequence: CSARTGPTEAFF. CDR3 sequence (DNA): TGCAGCGCCCGGACTGGGCCAACTGAAGCTTTCTTT.

The chain has TRBV9 and TRBJ2-7; 11 nucleotides agree with TRBD2. CDR3 size: 17 residues. The germline gives CDR1 SGDLS, CDR2 YYNGEE. Losses at the gene ends were 2 bases for V and 1 base for J; bases not matched to a gene: 8. As DNA, the CDR3 is TGTGCCAGCAGCGTGGAAACGCTAGCGGGAGGTTCCTACGAGCAGTACTTC. This gives the protein CASSVETLAGGSYEQYF.

The chain recombines TRBV18 with TRBJ1-1; 9 bases agree with TRBD1. The V segment lost 6 bases and the J segment 3 bases; nucleotides outside the gene matches: 2. This CDR3 has 13 residues. CDR1 is KGHSH, CDR2 LQKENI, per germline. The CDR3 DNA reads TGTGCCAGCTCTCGGGACAGGGACACTGAAGCTTTCTTT. Translated, it gives CASSRDRDTEAFF.